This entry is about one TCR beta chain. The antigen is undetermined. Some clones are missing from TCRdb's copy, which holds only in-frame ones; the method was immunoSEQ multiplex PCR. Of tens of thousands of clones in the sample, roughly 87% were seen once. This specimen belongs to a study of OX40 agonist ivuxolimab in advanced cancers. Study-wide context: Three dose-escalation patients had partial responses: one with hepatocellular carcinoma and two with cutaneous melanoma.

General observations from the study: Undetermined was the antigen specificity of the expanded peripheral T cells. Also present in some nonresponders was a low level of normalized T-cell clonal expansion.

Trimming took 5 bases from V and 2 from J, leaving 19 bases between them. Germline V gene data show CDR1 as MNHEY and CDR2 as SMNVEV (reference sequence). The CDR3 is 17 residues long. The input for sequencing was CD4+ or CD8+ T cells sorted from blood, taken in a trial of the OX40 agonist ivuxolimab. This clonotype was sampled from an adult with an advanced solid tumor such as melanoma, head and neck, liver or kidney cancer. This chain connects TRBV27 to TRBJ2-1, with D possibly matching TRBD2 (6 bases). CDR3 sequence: CASSAPGTPGTYNEQFF. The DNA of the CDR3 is TGTGCCAGCAGTGCACCCGGGACTCCCGGAACCTACAATGAGCAGTTCTTC.